This TCR beta chain was recorded in a study of cytomegalovirus exposure and HLA in healthy donors. Turning to the study itself: According to later analysis, the same platform produced the 130 or so validation and approximately 700 first-cohort repertoires. Notes on the study in general: Among the CMV-associated chains, a few were confirmed in vitro as specific for CMV antigens. Reportedly, cytomegalovirus status was diagnosed with high sensitivity and specificity.

Sequenced by immunoSEQ multiplex PCR; TCRdb stores in-frame clones only, minus some. The sample lists 130,000 or so clones, about nine tenths occurring once. This CDR3 is built from 14 residues. V was pared by 4 bases and J by 5 bases, with 11 bases between. Germline V lookup: CDR1 SGHVS, CDR2 FQNEAQ. Details on this clone: What it binds is not known.

The chain has TRBV7-8 and TRBJ1-4, with D perhaps TRBD1 (5 bases). The TCR comes from a man under 40 in good health and CMV-seronegative. The specimen sequenced was PBMCs. The DNA for the CDR3 is TGTGCCAGCAGCTGGCAGGGTAGGAATGAAAAACTGTTTTTT. Protein: CASSWQGRNEKLFF. Based on the CDR3 plus reference TRBV7-8 and TRBJ1-4, the full variable domain is GAGVSQSPRYKVAKRGQDVALRCDPISGHVSLFWYQQALGQGPEFLTYFQNEAQLDKSGLPSDRFFAERPEGSVSTLKIQRTQQEDSAVYLCASSWQGRNEKLFFGSGTQLSVL.